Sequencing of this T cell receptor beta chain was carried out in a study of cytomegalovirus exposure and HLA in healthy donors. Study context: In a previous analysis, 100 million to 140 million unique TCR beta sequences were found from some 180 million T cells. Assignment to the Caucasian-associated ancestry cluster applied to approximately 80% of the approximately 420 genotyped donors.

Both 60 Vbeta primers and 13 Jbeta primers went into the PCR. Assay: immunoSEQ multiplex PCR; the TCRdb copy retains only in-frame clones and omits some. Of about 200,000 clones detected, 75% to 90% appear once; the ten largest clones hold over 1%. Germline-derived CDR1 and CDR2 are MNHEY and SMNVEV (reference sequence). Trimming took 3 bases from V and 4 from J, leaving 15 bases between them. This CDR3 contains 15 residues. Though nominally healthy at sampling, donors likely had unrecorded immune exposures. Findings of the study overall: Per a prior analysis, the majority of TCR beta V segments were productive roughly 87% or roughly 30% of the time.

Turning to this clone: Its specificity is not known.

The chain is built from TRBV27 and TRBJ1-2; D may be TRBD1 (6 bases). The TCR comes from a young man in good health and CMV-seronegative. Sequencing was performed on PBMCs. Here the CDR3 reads CASSFKGGGTYGYTF. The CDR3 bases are TGTGCCAGCAGTTTTAAGGGAGGGGGTACCTATGGCTACACCTTC.